The rows below give T cell receptor beta chains drawn from one sample of a study of PD-1 blockade in classical Hodgkin lymphoma. The table came from immunoSEQ multiplex PCR; TCRdb's copy has only in-frame clones and leaves some out. This table has tens of thousands of clones, around four fifths appearing once. This material consisted of peripheral blood mononuclear cells (PBMCs), taken before the fourth cycle of nivolumab. These receptors all stem from a human donor with classical Hodgkin lymphoma. CDR3s include the opening cysteine and the closing phenylalanine or tryptophan. The D gene is left open where the match is weak. Clone size, where shown, is once, few, many, or a class for clones that have expanded.

size: medium-sized
D: NA
J: TRBJ1-5
V: TRBV27
CDR3: CASSSNSFNQPQHF
DNA: TGTGCCAGCAGTTCCAACAGCTTCAATCAGCCCCAGCATTTT

size: NA
D: NA
J: TRBJ1-2
V: TRBV11-2
CDR3: CASSPRIGDGYTF
DNA: TGTGCCAGCAGCCCTAGGATAGGGGATGGCTACACCTTC

size: NA
D: TRBD2
J: TRBJ2-2
V: TRBV7-7
CDR3: CASSPGTSGYTGELFF
DNA: TGTGCCAGCAGCCCAGGGACTAGCGGATACACCGGGGAGCTGTTTTTT

size: NA
D: TRBD1
J: TRBJ2-1
V: TRBV7-3
CDR3: CASSKGDSRNEQFF
DNA: TGTGCCAGCAGCAAAGGGGACAGCCGCAATGAGCAGTTCTTC

size: NA
D: TRBD1
J: TRBJ2-7
V: TRBV9
CDR3: CASSGNTGTGGHEQYF
DNA: TGTGCCAGCAGCGGGAACACAGGGACAGGGGGCCACGAGCAGTACTTC

size: NA
D: NA
J: TRBJ2-5
V: TRBV5-1
CDR3: CASSSSSVRGGETQYF
DNA: TGCGCCAGCAGCTCGTCCTCAGTAAGGGGTGGAGAGACCCAGTACTTC

size: NA
D: NA
J: TRBJ1-2
V: TRBV28
CDR3: CASSPSWGANYGYTF
DNA: TGTGCCAGCAGTCCCTCGTGGGGGGCCAACTATGGCTACACCTTC

size: few
D: NA
J: TRBJ1-6
V: TRBV6-6
CDR3: CASSTGSPDNSPLHF
DNA: TGTGCCAGCAGTACAGGTTCCCCAGATAATTCACCCCTCCACTTT

size: NA
D: TRBD1
J: TRBJ1-1
V: TRBV7-2
CDR3: CASKNQGVWNTEAFF
DNA: TGTGCCAGCAAGAACCAGGGGGTTTGGAACACTGAAGCTTTCTTT

size: NA
D: TRBD1
J: TRBJ1-1
V: TRBV4-2
CDR3: CASSRSRDRDTEAFF
DNA: TGTGCCAGCAGCCGATCGCGGGACAGGGACACTGAAGCTTTCTTT

size: once
D: NA
J: TRBJ2-7
V: TRBV7-2
CDR3: CASSPQGGGVEQYF
DNA: TGTGCCAGCAGCCCCCAGGGAGGGGGGGTCGAGCAGTACTTC

size: medium-sized
D: TRBD1
J: TRBJ2-7
V: TRBV5-6
CDR3: CASSLAGTALSYEQYF
DNA: TGTGCCAGCAGCTTGGCCGGGACAGCCCTTTCCTACGAGCAGTACTTC

size: NA
D: NA
J: TRBJ1-4
V: TRBV5-5
CDR3: CASSGALIGGEKLFF
DNA: TGTGCCAGCAGCGGGGCCCTCATAGGTGGTGAAAAACTGTTTTTT

size: NA
D: TRBD1
J: TRBJ2-5
V: TRBV29-1
CDR3: CSSRQGQGRQETQYF
DNA: TGCAGCTCCCGCCAAGGACAGGGCCGGCAAGAGACCCAGTACTTC

size: few
D: NA
J: TRBJ1-1
V: TRBV6-6
CDR3: CASIRGGSYTEAFF
DNA: TGTGCCAGCATCAGAGGCGGTTCGTACACTGAAGCTTTCTTT

size: NA
D: TRBD2
J: TRBJ2-3
V: TRBV2
CDR3: CASWELAGTDTQYF
DNA: TGTGCCAGCTGGGAACTAGCGGGCACAGATACGCAGTATTTT

size: NA
D: TRBD2
J: TRBJ2-5
V: TRBV10-3
CDR3: CAIRSGLGQETQYF
DNA: TGTGCCATCCGCTCGGGACTAGGTCAAGAGACCCAGTACTTC

size: NA
D: TRBD2
J: TRBJ2-3
V: TRBV4-2
CDR3: CASSPLGRGGRLDTQYF
DNA: TGTGCCAGCAGCCCTCTCGGGCGGGGGGGCCGGCTCGATACGCAGTATTTT

size: once
D: NA
J: TRBJ1-3
V: TRBV19
CDR3: CASSSDGFRGNTIYF
DNA: TGTGCCAGTAGTAGCGACGGATTTAGGGGAAACACCATATATTTT

size: NA
D: NA
J: TRBJ1-2
V: TRBV5-1
CDR3: CANSLGQAYGYTF
DNA: TGCGCCAACAGCTTGGGGCAAGCCTATGGCTACACCTTC

size: NA
D: TRBD1
J: TRBJ2-7
V: TRBV28
CDR3: CASKLQGALYEQYF
DNA: TGTGCCAGCAAACTACAGGGGGCCCTCTACGAGCAGTACTTC

size: few
D: TRBD1
J: TRBJ1-1
V: TRBV5-1
CDR3: CASSTGSTGVNTEAFF
DNA: TGCGCCAGCAGCACGGGTTCGACAGGGGTGAACACTGAAGCTTTCTTT